Below, 10 T cell receptor beta chains from the same sample are listed, as sequenced in a study of blood T cell repertoires in COVID-19. Only in-frame clones appear in the TCRdb table, and some are missing; sequencing was by immunoSEQ multiplex PCR. This sample has around 290,000 clones, with roughly 90% found just once. Material: peripheral blood. These receptors originate from a man aged 35 to 55 with acute or convalescent COVID-19.

This clone was seen only a few times. The junction and the germline gene differ at one end; a read error may be behind it. This rearrangement joins TRBV27 to TRBJ1-2, with 10 bases fitting TRBD1. The CDR3 sequence is 13 residues long. Germline CDR1 and CDR2: MNHEY and SMNVEV (reference sequence). The CDR3 DNA reads as TGTGCCAGCAGTTGGGGACAGGGGCTAACTATGGCCTTC. Amino acids: CASSWGQGLTMAF.

The V gene is TRBV7-2, the J gene TRBJ2-1; D unresolved. The V gene lost 4 bases and the J gene lost 6 bases, with 7 bases spanning the gap. CDR1 and CDR2 from the germline V gene are SGHTA and FQGNSA. This CDR3 is built from 12 residues. The CDR3 coding sequence is TGTGCCAGCAGCTCTTCCAGCAATGAGCAGTTCTTC. Translation: CASSSSSNEQFF.

This chain links TRBV5-1 with TRBJ2-7; 16 bases fit TRBD2. The CDR3 sequence is 16 residues long. Germline CDR1 and CDR2: SGHRS and YFSETQ. The trim removed 4 bases at V and 4 bases at J, leaving 5 bases unmatched. The CDR3 coding sequence is TGCGCCAGCAGCGTGGGACTAGCGGGGGGGCGGTACGAGCAGTACTTC. Its protein product is CASSVGLAGGRYEQYF.

V and J are TRBV19 and TRBJ1-4, with D possibly matching TRBD1 (5 bases). The CDR3 covers 15 residues. Trimming pared 3 bases from V and 5 bases from J, leaving 13 bases between. CDR1 and CDR2 from the germline V gene are LNHDA and SQIVND (reference sequence). CDR3 region: CASSIGGTNNEKLFF. CDR3 coding DNA: TGTGCCAGTAGTATTGGAGGGACTAACAATGAAAAACTGTTTTTT.

The CDR3 sequence is CATSDLFGRPYF. For the CDR3, the DNA is TGTGCCACCAGTGATTTGTTTGGCAGGCCGTACTTC. The genes are TRBV24-1 and TRBJ2-4; D remains ambiguous. Trimming removed 0 bases at V and 15 bases at J, with 11 bases between. Looked up from germline, CDR1 is KGHDR and CDR2 is SFDVKD. This CDR3 has 12 amino acids.

This chain uses TRBV19 with TRBJ2-2; the match to TRBD2 covers 9 bases. Germline V gene data show CDR1 as LNHDA and CDR2 as SQIVND (reference sequence). The CDR3 contains 14 residues. V shed 4 bases and J 4 bases; nucleotides not matched to a gene: 1. CDR3 sequence (DNA): TGTGCCAGTAGTAGGCGGGGGGGCACCGGGGAGCTGTTTTTT. Amino acid sequence: CASSRRGGTGELFF.

This chain connects TRBV5-6 to TRBJ1-4, with D unresolved. The V gene's germline CDR1 is SGHDT and CDR2 YYEEEE. The CDR3 sequence is 14 residues long. V gave up 4 bases and J gave up 4 bases, with 11 bases separating them. CDR3 in DNA: TGTGCCAGCAGCACAAGGGAGATTAATGAAAAACTGTTTTTT. It specifies CASSTREINEKLFF.

This clone appeared a single time. CDR3 in DNA: TGTGCCAGCAGCTCAGGGGGCGAAGGAAAAGAGACCCAGTACTTC. It encodes CASSSGGEGKETQYF. V is TRBV5-4 and J is TRBJ2-5, with 8 nucleotides matching TRBD1. Per the germline V gene, CDR1 is SGHNT and CDR2 is YYREEE (reference sequence). The CDR3 runs to 15 residues. The V gene end was trimmed by 3 bases and the J gene end by 3 bases; junction bases not matched to a gene: 7.

The rearrangement uses TRBV2 and TRBJ2-1, with D uncertain. Trimming removed 2 bases from V and 2 bases from J, with 7 bases in between. Germline loops: CDR1 SNHLY, CDR2 FYNNEI. The CDR3 runs 14 residues. The CDR3 DNA follows: TGTGCCAGCAGTGAATCTAGGACCTACAATGAGCAGTTCTTC. Its translation: CASSESRTYNEQFF.

This clone was found a few times. The chain links TRBV6-5 to TRBJ1-1, with 7 bases that match TRBD1. The CDR3 consists of 15 residues. V was clipped by 4 bases and J by 5 bases; unmatched bases: 10. Germline V lookup: CDR1 MNHEY, CDR2 SVGAGI. CDR3 bases: TGTGCCAGCAGTTTTTTTGACAGGGTAGGAACTGAAGCTTTCTTT. Its translation is CASSFFDRVGTEAFF.